The clone carrying this T cell receptor (beta chain) was counted only a few times. Its cognate antigen is unknown. The junction had 5 bases not matched to a gene; V was cut back by 3 bases and J by 7 bases. This CDR3 contains 15 residues. Germline CDR1 is KGHDR and CDR2 is SFDVKD. This specimen comes from a study of vaccination and CD4 T cells after COVID-19. Overall study context: The interval from dose two to post-vaccine sampling had a median of around 79 days, and it ranged from 14 to 241.

The treatment: roughly ten-day PBMC culture with coronavirus spike peptide pools or control peptides (ViraFEST assay). These CD4+ T cells came from an unexposed donor, sampled before the COVID-19 pandemic (2011-2018). Scientists ran DNA taken from cultured CD4+ T cells through the Oncomine TCR Beta short-read assay for sequencing. TCRdb ran MiXCR on the PCR reads and lists one entry per CDR3 protein. The repertoire consists of fewer than 6,500 distinct CDR3 sequences, with around a quarter occurring once and the leading ten covering 30% to 40%. The V call is TRBV24-1, the J call TRBJ2-1, with 10 bases fitting TRBD2. The sequencing input was CD4+ T cells from blood, cultured in vitro. This receptor was identified in a human donor in good health. In DNA, the CDR3 is TGTGCCACCAGTGATCAGCGGGGGGGCGAAAATGAGCAGTTCTTC. This gives the protein CATSDQRGGENEQFF.